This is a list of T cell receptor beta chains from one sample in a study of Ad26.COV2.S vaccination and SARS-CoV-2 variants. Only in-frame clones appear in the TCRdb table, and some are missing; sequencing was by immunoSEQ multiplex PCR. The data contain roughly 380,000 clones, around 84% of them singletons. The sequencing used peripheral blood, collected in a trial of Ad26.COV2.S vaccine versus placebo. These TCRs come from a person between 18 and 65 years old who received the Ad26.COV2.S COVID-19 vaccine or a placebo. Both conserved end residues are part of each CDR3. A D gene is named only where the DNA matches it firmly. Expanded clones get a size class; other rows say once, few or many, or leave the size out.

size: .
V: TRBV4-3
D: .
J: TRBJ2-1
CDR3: CASSQMAASYNEQFF
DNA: TGCGCCAGCAGCCAAATGGCTGCCTCCTACAATGAGCAGTTCTTC

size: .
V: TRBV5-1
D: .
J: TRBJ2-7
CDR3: CASSSGQPRFYEQYF
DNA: TGCGCCAGCAGCTCAGGACAGCCCCGCTTCTACGAGCAGTACTTC

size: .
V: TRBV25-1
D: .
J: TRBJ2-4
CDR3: CASSEFTLGTANIQYF
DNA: TGTGCCAGCAGTGAATTTACCTTAGGGACCGCGAACATTCAGTACTTC

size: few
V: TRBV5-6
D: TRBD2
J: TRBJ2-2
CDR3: CASSFSGTYTGELFF
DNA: TGTGCCAGCAGCTTTAGCGGGACGTACACCGGGGAGCTGTTTTTT

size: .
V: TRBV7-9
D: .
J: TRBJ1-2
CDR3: CASSSPPRNYGYTF
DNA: TGTGCCAGCAGCTCCCCCCCGCGGAACTATGGCTACACCTTC

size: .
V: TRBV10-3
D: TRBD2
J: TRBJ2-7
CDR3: CAISNSSGISDEQYF
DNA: TGTGCCATCAGTAACTCTAGCGGGATTTCCGACGAGCAGTACTTC

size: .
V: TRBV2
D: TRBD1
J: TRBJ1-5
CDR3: CASSWTGVEQPQHF
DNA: TGTGCCAGCAGTTGGACAGGGGTAGAACAGCCCCAGCATTTT

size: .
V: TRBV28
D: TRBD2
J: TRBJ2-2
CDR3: CASSLGLAGGTGELFF
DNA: TGTGCCAGCAGTTTAGGTCTAGCGGGAGGAACCGGGGAGCTGTTTTTT

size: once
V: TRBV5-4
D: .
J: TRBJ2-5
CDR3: CASSRNQETQYF
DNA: TGTGCCAGCAGTCGGAATCAAGAGACCCAGTACTTC

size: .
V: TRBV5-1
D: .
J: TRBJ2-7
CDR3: CASSLARGTYEQYF
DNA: TGCGCCAGCAGCTTGGCCCGGGGTACCTACGAGCAGTACTTC

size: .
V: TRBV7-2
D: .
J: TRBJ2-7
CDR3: CASSLVAGMSSYEQYF
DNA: TGTGCCAGCAGCTTAGTTGCGGGGATGAGCTCCTACGAGCAGTACTTC